This TCR beta chain was captured in a study of T cell repertoires in ileal Crohn's disease. The V and J ends lost 1 base and 7 bases respectively, with 21 bases between them. This CDR3 is 16 amino acids long. Looked up from germline, CDR1 is SGHDT and CDR2 is YYEEEE. Worth noting for this clone: Its antigen is as yet unknown.

Assay used: immunoSEQ multiplex PCR; TCRdb lists only in-frame clones, some missing. The table shows 25,000 to 35,000 clones, with roughly 81% occurring only once. Overall study findings and caveats: Compared with non-smokers, active smokers at surgery showed more clonal expansions.

The sequenced material came from ileal tissue. This receptor was obtained from an adult with Crohn's disease. V is TRBV5-6 and J is TRBJ2-7; no reliable D call. CDR3 sequence (DNA): TGTGCCAGCAGCTTGCGGCTTGTGGCTAGGAGTAATGAGCAGTACTTC. As protein: CASSLRLVARSNEQYF.